These T cell receptor beta chains were read from a single sample in a study of CD8 T cells in ankylosing spondylitis. Each CDR3 protein is one row after TCRdb ran MiXCR on the 5' RACE reads. The table includes some 250,000 distinct CDR3 sequences, under 30% detected once. The sequenced sample consisted of blood, either unsorted or a sorted T cell fraction (not recorded which). Receptor source: a male donor with ankylosing spondylitis or in good health (not recorded which). The CDR3 runs from the conserved cysteine through the conserved F or W. The order of the fields is J gene, D gene, clone size, V gene, CDR3 DNA, CDR3 protein. The D gene is left open where the match is weak. Not every row has a clone size; where given, it reads once, few, many or a size class.

>TRBJ2-5|TRBD1|-|TRBV10-3
TGTGCCATCAGTGAGTCGGGCAGGGGGCAAGAGACCCAGTACTTC
CAISESGRGQETQYF
>TRBJ2-7|-|many|TRBV10-3
TGTGCCATCTCAGGTTCCTACGAGCAGTACTTC
CAISGSYEQYF
>TRBJ1-5|-|few|TRBV12-3/TRBV12-4
TGTGCCAGCAGCCCTTATAGCAATCAGCCCCAGCATTTT
CASSPYSNQPQHF
>TRBJ2-1|-|-|TRBV7-3
TGTGCCAGCAGCTTAGACGCAGGGCGGAATGAGCAGTTCTTC
CASSLDAGRNEQFF
>TRBJ2-7|TRBD1|-|TRBV15
TGTGCCACCAGCAGAGCTGGGACAGGGATCAACGAGCAGTACTTC
CATSRAGTGINEQYF
>TRBJ2-4|-|few|TRBV6-4
TGTGCCAGCAGCGGAAGGCGGTTAATAAGGAGGTACTTC
CASSGRRLIRRYF
>TRBJ2-5|-|-|TRBV28
TGTGCCAGCAGATCAGACAGGACCGAACAAGAGACCCAGTACTTC
CASRSDRTEQETQYF
>TRBJ2-3|-|few|TRBV3-1
TGTGCCAGCAGCTCTGCCGAGGGGACGACGCAGTATTTT
CASSSAEGTTQYF
>TRBJ1-3|TRBD1|many|TRBV29-1
TGCAGCGTTGAGACAGGGGCTGGAAACACCATATATTTT
CSVETGAGNTIYF
>TRBJ1-1|-|few|TRBV29-1
TGCAGCGTTTGGGGCACAGGGAACGGACCGAACACTGAAGCTTTCTTT
CSVWGTGNGPNTEAFF
>TRBJ2-2|-|few|TRBV24-1
TGTGCCACCAGTGATGCGGGGATCCATCGGGAGCTGTTTTTT
CATSDAGIHRELFF
>TRBJ2-7|-|-|TRBV2
TGTGCCAGCAGAGGCCGACGGATCAGCTCCTACGAGCAGTACTTC
CASRGRRISSYEQYF
>TRBJ2-7|-|many|TRBV2
TGTGCCAGCAGTGATGGGTTCCACGAGCAGTACTTC
CASSDGFHEQYF
>TRBJ2-1|-|many|TRBV24-1
TGTGCCACCAGTGATTTGTCTGGGGACAATGAGCAGTTCTTC
CATSDLSGDNEQFF
>TRBJ2-1|TRBD2|few|TRBV6-1
TGTGCCAGCAGCCCCGGGAGAGTAGCGGGGGGCTTCGTCAATGAGCAGTTCTTC
CASSPGRVAGGFVNEQFF
>TRBJ2-2|-|-|TRBV20-1
TGCAGTGCTAGATACCCCCCGGGCACCGGGGAGCTGTTTTTT
CSARYPPGTGELFF
>TRBJ1-5|-|-|TRBV20-1
TGCAGTGCTAGAGATGGTAGGGGACGGAGCAATCAGCCCCAGCATTTT
CSARDGRGRSNQPQHF
>TRBJ2-5|TRBD1|-|TRBV9
TGTGCCAGCAGCGGGACAGGTTGGGAGACCCAGTACTTC
CASSGTGWETQYF
>TRBJ2-3|-|few|TRBV29-1
TGCAGCGTCCCAGACAGCACAGATACGCAGTATTTT
CSVPDSTDTQYF
>TRBJ2-3|-|many|TRBV4-1
TGCGCCAGCAGCCAAGACCGGGACCCCGGTGGAGATACGCAGTATTTT
CASSQDRDPGGDTQYF
>TRBJ2-5|TRBD1|few|TRBV7-6
TGTGCCAGCAGCTTGAGATACCGGGACAGGGTCGGGGAGACCCAGTACTTC
CASSLRYRDRVGETQYF
>TRBJ2-3|-|many|TRBV12-3/TRBV12-4
TGTGCCAGCAAGACTAGGGAGAGCACAGATACGCAGTATTTT
CASKTRESTDTQYF
>TRBJ2-6|-|-|TRBV20-1
TGCAGTGCCATCGACGCCTCAGGAGCCAACGTCCTGACTTTC
CSAIDASGANVLTF
>TRBJ2-5|TRBD1|-|TRBV20-1
TGCAGTGCGTTCCAAGCCGGGGTCAGGGGGACGGAGACCCAGTACTTC
CSAFQAGVRGTETQYF
>TRBJ2-1|TRBD2|-|TRBV12-3/TRBV12-4
TGTGCCAGCAGTCCAGCGGGGCAATACAATGAGCAGTTCTTC
CASSPAGQYNEQFF
>TRBJ2-1|TRBD1|-|TRBV20-1
TGCAGTGGCGAGGGGACAGGGGGCCGGAACAATGAGCAGTTCTTC
CSGEGTGGRNNEQFF